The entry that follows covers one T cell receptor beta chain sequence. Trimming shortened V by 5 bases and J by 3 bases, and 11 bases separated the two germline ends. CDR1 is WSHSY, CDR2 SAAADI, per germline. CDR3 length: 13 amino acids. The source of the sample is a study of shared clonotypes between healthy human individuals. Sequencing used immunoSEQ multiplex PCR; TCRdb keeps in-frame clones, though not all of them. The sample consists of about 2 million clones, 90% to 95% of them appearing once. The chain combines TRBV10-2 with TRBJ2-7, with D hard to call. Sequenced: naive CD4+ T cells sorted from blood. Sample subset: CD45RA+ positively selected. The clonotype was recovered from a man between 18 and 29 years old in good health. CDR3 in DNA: TGCGCCAGCAGTCCTGGACCCCTCTACGAGCAGTACTTC. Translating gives CASSPGPLYEQYF.